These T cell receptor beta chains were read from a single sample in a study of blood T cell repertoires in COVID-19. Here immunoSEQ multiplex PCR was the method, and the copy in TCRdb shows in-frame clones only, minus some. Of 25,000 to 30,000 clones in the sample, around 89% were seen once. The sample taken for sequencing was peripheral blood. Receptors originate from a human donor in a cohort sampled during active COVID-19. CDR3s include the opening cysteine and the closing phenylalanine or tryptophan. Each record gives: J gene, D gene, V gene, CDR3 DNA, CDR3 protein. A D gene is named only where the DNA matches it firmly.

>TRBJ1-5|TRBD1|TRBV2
TGTGCCAGCAGTGGGACAGGGGGCAATCAGCCCCAGCATTTT
CASSGTGGNQPQHF
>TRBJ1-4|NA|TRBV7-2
TGTGCCAGCAGCTTAGTTTACAGCCGTAATGAAAAACTGTTTTTT
CASSLVYSRNEKLFF
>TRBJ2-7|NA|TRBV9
TGTGCCACTCTCGGGGAGGACTCACGCCACGAGCAGTACTTC
CATLGEDSRHEQYF
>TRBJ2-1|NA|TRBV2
TGTGCCAGCAGTGAACAGGGGTTTGCCTACAATGAGCAGTTCTTC
CASSEQGFAYNEQFF
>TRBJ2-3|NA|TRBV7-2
TGTGCCAGCAGCCTACTTTTAGCAGATACGCAGTATTTT
CASSLLLADTQYF
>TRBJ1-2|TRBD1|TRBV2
TGTGCCAGCAGTCCGGGACAGGCCTTTAACTATGGCTACACCTTC
CASSPGQAFNYGYTF
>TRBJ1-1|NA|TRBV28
TGTGCCAGCAGTTTATCGGGTGAAACTGAAGCTTTCTTT
CASSLSGETEAFF
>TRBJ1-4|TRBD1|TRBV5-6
TGTGCCAGCAGCACGACCGGACAGGCCTTTAATGAAAAACTGTTTTTT
CASSTTGQAFNEKLFF
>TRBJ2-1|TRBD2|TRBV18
TGTGCCAGCTCACCACGGGGGGGCAATGAGCAGTTCTTC
CASSPRGGNEQFF
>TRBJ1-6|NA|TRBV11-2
TGTGCCAGCAGCCCCCAGGGTATTAACTCACCCCTCCACTTT
CASSPQGINSPLHF
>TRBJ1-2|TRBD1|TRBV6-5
TGTGCCAGCAGTTTACAGGGGGTCAGCGATGGCTACACCTTC
CASSLQGVSDGYTF
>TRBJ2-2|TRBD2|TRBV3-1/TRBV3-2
TGTGCCAGCAGCCAACTAGCGGGGGGCACCGGGGAGCTGTTTTTT
CASSQLAGGTGELFF
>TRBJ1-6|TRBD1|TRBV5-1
TGCGCCAGCAGACCCGGACAGGCCGATAATTCACCCCTCCACTTT
CASRPGQADNSPLHF
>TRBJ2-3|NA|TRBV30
TGTGCCTGGAGTGTACAGGCAGGGGCGAGCACAGATACGCAGTATTTT
CAWSVQAGASTDTQYF
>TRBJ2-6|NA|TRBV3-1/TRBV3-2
TGTGCCAGCAGTCAAAGGGCTGGGGCCAGCTCTGGGGCCAACGTCCTGACTTTC
CASSQRAGASSGANVLTF
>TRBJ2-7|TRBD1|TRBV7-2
TGTGCCAGCAGCCTACAGGGGCTTAACTCCTACGAGCAGTACTTC
CASSLQGLNSYEQYF
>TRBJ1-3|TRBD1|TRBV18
TGTGCCAGCTCACGGGGACAGGACTCTGGAAACACCATATATTTT
CASSRGQDSGNTIYF
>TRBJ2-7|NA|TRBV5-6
TGTGCCAGCAGCTTGGTCTCTAGCGAGCAGTACTTC
CASSLVSSEQYF
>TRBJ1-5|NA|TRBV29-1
TGCAGCGTTGCCCAGGGTGATAGCAATCAGCCCCAGCATTTT
CSVAQGDSNQPQHF
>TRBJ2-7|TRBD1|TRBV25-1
TGTGCCAGCAGAGGTGGGACAGGGACCTACGAGCAGTACTTC
CASRGGTGTYEQYF
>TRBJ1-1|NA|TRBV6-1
TGTGCCAGCAGTGACCCAGGGGTTTGGATCACTGAAGCTTTCTTT
CASSDPGVWITEAFF
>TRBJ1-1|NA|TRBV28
TGTGCCAGCAGGTCAGGGGCCACTGAAGCTTTCTTT
CASRSGATEAFF
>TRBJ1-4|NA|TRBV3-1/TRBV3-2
TGTGCCAGCAGCCAACTCTTAGACGGGGCTAATGAAAAACTGTTTTTT
CASSQLLDGANEKLFF
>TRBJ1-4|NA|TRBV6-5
TGTGCCAGCAGCCTCAGTGGCTCTGGTGAAAAACTGTTTTTT
CASSLSGSGEKLFF
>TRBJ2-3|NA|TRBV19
TGTGCCAGTAGTATAGGGCTAGTCGCAGATACGCAGTATTTT
CASSIGLVADTQYF
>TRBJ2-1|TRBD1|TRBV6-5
TGTGCCAGCAGACCGACAGGGGGGAATGAGCAGTTCTTC
CASRPTGGNEQFF